The source of this TCR beta chain is a study of T cell responses to AZD1222 COVID-19 vaccine. Turning to this clone: Its antigen is unknown.

J was trimmed by 7 bases and V by 7 bases; bases with no gene match: 6. CDR3 length equals 13 residues. The germline V gene has CDR1 LNHDA and CDR2 SQIVND (reference sequence). Findings and limits, study-wide: Receipt of two AZD1222 doses was followed by a rise in Spike-specific TCR breadth and depth. Just a handful of AZD1222 recipients tested seropositive at baseline. Clonal diversity was possibly underestimated, and white British individuals and females predominated among donors.

Profiled with immunoSEQ multiplex PCR; TCRdb holds only in-frame clones, not every one. The sample lists about 180,000 clones, 85% to 95% seen once, with 1% in the top ten. The clonotype was recovered from an adult who received the MenACWY meningococcal vaccine as a control. Sequenced material: peripheral blood, taken 28 days after the second dose of the MenACWY control vaccine. The rearrangement uses TRBV19 and TRBJ1-5; 8 bases match TRBD1. CDR3 amino acids: CASTADRVQPQHF. The CDR3 coding sequence is TGTGCCAGTACTGCGGACAGGGTCCAGCCCCAGCATTTT.